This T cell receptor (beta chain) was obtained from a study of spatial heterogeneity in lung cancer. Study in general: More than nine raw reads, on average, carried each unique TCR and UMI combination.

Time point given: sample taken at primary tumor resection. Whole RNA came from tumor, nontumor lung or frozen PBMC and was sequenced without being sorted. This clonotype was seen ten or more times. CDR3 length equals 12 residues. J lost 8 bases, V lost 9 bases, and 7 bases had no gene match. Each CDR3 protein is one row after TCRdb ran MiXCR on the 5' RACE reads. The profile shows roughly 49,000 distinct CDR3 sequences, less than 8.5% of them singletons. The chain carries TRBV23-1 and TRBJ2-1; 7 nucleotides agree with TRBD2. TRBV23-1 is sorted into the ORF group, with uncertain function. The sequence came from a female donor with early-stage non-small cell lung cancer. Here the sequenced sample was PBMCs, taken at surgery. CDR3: CARTRGRDEQFF. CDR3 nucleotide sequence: TGCGCCAGAACGCGGGGGAGAGATGAGCAGTTCTTC.